The entry below describes one T cell receptor beta chain. Its antigen remains unknown. The record originates from a study of cytomegalovirus exposure and HLA in healthy donors. Study-wide results and limits: Subsequent analysis revealed that first-cohort TCR clusters tended to co-occur in the approximately 120 validation repertoires. The study designated some 180 TCR beta chains cytomegalovirus-associated.

Measured with immunoSEQ multiplex PCR; TCRdb has only the in-frame clones, and not every one. In the table there are 250,000 to 350,000 clones, 70% to 90% of which are singletons. Germline lookup yields CDR1 KGHSH and CDR2 LQKENI. V lost 6 bases, J lost 0 bases, and 15 bases lay in between. CDR3 length: 15 residues. The chain links TRBV18 to TRBJ2-7, with TRBD2 as a possible D gene (6 bases). This receptor was identified in a young woman in good health and CMV-seronegative. Sequencing was carried out using PBMCs. For the CDR3, the DNA is TGTGCCAGCTCCCGGGACTTCCCAAGCTCCTACGAGCAGTACTTC. This gives the protein CASSRDFPSSYEQYF.